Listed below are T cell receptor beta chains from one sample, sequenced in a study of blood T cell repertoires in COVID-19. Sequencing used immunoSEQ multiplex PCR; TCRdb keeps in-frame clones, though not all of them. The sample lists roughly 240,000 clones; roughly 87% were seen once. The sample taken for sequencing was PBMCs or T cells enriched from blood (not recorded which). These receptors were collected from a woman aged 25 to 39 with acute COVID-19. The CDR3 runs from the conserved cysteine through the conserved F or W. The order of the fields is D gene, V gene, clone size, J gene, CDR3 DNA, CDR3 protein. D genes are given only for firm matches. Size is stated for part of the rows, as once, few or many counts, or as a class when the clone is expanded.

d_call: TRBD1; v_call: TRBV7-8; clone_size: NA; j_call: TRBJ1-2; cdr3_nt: TGTGCCAGCAGCCTGGGACAGAACTATGGCTACACCTTC; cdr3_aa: CASSLGQNYGYTF
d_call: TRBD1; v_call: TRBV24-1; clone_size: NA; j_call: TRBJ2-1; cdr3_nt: TGTGCCACCAGTGATTTACAAACAGGGGATGAGCAGTTCTTC; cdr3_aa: CATSDLQTGDEQFF
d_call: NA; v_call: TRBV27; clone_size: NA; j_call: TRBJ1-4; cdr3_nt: TGTGCCAGCAGTTTATTCCCCTCGGGGGGGGCGTTTACTAATGAAAAACTGTTTTTT; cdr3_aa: CASSLFPSGGAFTNEKLFF
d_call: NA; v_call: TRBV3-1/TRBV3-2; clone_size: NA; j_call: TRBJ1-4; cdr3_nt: TGTGCCAGCAGCAAAACATTTAATGAAAAACTGTTTTTT; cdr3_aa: CASSKTFNEKLFF
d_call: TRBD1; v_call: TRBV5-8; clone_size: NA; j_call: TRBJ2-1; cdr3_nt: TGTGCCAGCAGCTTGGAACAGGGGGCCTACAATGAGCAGTTCTTC; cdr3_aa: CASSLEQGAYNEQFF
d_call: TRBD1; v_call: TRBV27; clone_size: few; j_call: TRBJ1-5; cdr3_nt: TGTGCCAGCAGTTTCACAGGGGGCGCGTCTCAGCCCCAGCATTTT; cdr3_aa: CASSFTGGASQPQHF
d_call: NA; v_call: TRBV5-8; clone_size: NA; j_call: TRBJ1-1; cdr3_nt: TGTGCCAGCAGCCGACTAGCTGAAGCTTTCTTT; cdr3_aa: CASSRLAEAFF
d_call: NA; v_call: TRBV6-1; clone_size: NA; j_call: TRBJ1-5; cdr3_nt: TGTGCCAGCAGTGAAGACTTTAGCAATCAGCCCCAGCATTTT; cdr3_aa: CASSEDFSNQPQHF
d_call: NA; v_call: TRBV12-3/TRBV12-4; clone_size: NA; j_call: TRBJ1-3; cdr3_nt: TGTGCCAGCCGTTCTGGAAACACCATATATTTT; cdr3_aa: CASRSGNTIYF
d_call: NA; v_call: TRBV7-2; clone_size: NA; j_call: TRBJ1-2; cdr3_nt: TGTGCCAGCAGCTTGGGCTCCTATGGCTACACCTTC; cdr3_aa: CASSLGSYGYTF
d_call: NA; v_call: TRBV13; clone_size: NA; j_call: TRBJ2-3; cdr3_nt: TGTGCCAGCAGCGTCATGTCCGAGTACACAGATACGCAGTATTTT; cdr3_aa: CASSVMSEYTDTQYF
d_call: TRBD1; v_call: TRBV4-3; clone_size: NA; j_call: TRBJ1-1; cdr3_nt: TGCGCCAGCACTCAGTTTAGGACAGGCGGATATACTGAAGCTTTTTTT; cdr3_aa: CASTQFRTGGYTEAFF
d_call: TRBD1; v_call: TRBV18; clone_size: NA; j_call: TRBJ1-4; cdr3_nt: TGTGCCAGCTCGGAAAACAGGGGCTTTAATGAAAAACTGTTTTTT; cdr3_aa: CASSENRGFNEKLFF
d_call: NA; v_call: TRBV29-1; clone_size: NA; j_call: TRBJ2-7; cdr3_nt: TGCAGCGTTGAAGATCAGGGGGGTTACGAGCAGTACTTC; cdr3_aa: CSVEDQGGYEQYF
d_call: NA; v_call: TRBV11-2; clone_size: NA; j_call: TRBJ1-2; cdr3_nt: TGTGCCAGCAGCCGTCCGGGGGGCTATGGCTACACCTTC; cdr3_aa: CASSRPGGYGYTF
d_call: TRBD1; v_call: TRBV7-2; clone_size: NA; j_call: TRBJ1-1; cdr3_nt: TGTGCCAGCAGCTCCTCGGACAGGGTGGGCACTGAAGCTTTCTTT; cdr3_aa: CASSSSDRVGTEAFF
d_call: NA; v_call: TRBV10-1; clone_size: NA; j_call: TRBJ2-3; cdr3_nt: TGCGCCAGCAGTGAGTCGGCAGGGAGGTCAGATACGCAGTATTTT; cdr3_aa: CASSESAGRSDTQYF
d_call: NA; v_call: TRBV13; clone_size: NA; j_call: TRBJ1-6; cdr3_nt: TGTGCCAGCAGCTTGACAGTGAATAATTCACCCCTCCACTTT; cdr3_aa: CASSLTVNNSPLHF
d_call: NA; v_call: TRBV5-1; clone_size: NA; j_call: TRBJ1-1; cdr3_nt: TGCGCCAGCAGCTCACAGGGACGGCACACTGAAGCTTTCTTT; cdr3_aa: CASSSQGRHTEAFF
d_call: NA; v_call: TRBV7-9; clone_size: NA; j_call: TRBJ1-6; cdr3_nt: TGTGCCAGCAGCTTATTCAGCGATAGGGGGTATAATTCACCCCTCCACTTT; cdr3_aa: CASSLFSDRGYNSPLHF
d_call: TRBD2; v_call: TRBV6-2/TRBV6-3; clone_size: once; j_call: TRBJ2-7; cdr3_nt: TGTGCCAGCAGTTACCGGTTAGCGGGGAGTCGATACGAGCAGTACTTC; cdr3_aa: CASSYRLAGSRYEQYF
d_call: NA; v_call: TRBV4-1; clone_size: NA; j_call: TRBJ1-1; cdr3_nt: TGCGCCAGCAGCCAATACACCGGACAGACCGACTGGATGAACACTGAAGCTTTCTTT; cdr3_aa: CASSQYTGQTDWMNTEAFF
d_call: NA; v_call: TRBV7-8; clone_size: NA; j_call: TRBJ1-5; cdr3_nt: TGTGCCAGCAGCCCCACGGGAGGACAGTATAGCAATCAGCCCCAGCATTTT; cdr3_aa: CASSPTGGQYSNQPQHF
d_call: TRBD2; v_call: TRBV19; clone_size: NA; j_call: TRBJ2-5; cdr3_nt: TGTGCCAGTAGTATAGGCGGCGGGGGGCAAGAGACCCAGTACTTC; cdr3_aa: CASSIGGGGQETQYF
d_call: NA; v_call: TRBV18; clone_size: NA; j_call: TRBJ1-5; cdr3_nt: TGTGCCAGCTCACCGATGGAGAATCAGCCCCAGCATTTT; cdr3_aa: CASSPMENQPQHF
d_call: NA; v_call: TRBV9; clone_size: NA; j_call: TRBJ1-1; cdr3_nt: TGTGCCAGCAGCGTAGGAGGGGAGGGGACTGAAGCTTTCTTT; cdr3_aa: CASSVGGEGTEAFF
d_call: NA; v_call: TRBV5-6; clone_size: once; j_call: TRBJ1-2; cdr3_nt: TGTGCCAGCAGCTTGGCCCACAGGAACTATGGCTACACCTTC; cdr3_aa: CASSLAHRNYGYTF
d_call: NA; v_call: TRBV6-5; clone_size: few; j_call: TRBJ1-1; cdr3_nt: TGTGCCAGCAGTTCGCGGGGCCCTAACACTGAAGCTTTCTTT; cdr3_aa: CASSSRGPNTEAFF
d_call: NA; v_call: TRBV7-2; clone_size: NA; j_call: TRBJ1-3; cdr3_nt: TGTGCCAGCAGCTTAGCCCCGACTCCTGGAGACACCATATATTTT; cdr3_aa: CASSLAPTPGDTIYF
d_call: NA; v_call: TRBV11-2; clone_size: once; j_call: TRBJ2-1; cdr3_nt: TGTGCCAGCAGCCCCGGGGGCAATGAGCAGTTCTTC; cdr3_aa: CASSPGGNEQFF
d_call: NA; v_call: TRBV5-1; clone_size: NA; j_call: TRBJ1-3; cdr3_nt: TGCGCCAGCAGATCAGGCTCTGGAAACACCATATATTTT; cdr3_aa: CASRSGSGNTIYF
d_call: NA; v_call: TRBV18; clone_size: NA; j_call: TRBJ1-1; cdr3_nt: TGTGCCAGCTCACTGAGCATTGTGGGCGGGGCGAACACTGAAGCTTTCTTT; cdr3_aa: CASSLSIVGGANTEAFF
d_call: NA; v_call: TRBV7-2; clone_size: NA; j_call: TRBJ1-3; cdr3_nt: TGTGCCAGCAGCCCGGGATGGAACACCATATATTTT; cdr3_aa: CASSPGWNTIYF
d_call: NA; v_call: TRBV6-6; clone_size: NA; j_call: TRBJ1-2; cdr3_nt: TGTGCCAGCAGTGACGACAGCTATGGCTACACCTTC; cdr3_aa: CASSDDSYGYTF
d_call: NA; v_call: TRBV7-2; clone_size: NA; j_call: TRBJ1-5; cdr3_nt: TGTGCCAGCAGCTTAGAGTTGGGCAGCGGTCAGCCCCAGCATTTT; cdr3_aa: CASSLELGSGQPQHF
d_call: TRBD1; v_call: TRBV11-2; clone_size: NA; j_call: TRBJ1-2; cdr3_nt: TGTGCCAGCAGCTTATTTTGGACAGGGGGAATCGTTAATGGCTACACCTTC; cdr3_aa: CASSLFWTGGIVNGYTF
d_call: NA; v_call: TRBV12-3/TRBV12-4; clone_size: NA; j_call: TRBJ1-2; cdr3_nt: TGTGCCAGCAGACAATCGACAGACTATGGCTACACCTTC; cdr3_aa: CASRQSTDYGYTF
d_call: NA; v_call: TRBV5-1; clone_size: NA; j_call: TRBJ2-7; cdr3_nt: TGCGCCAGCAGCGGAGGACAGACCTACGAGCAGTACTTC; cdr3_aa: CASSGGQTYEQYF
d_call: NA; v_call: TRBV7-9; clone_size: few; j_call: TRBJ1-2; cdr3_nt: TGTGCCAGCAGCTTAGCGGGTGGCGGAGTAAAGGATGGCTACACCTTC; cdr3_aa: CASSLAGGGVKDGYTF
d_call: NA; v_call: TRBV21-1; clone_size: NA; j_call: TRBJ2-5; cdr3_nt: TGTGCCAGCTACTCCTGGCGGCGAGAGACCCAGTACTTC; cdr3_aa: CASYSWRRETQYF
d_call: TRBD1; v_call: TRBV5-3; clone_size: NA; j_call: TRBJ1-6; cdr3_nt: TGTGCCAGAGGACAGGCGAAAAATTCACCCCTCCACTTT; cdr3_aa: CARGQAKNSPLHF
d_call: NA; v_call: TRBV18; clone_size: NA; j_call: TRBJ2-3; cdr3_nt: TGTGCCAGCTCAGACTACACAGATACGCAGTATTTT; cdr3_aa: CASSDYTDTQYF
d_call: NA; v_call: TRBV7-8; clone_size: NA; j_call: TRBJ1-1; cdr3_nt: TGTGCCAGCAGCTTAGTCAGGGGCGCGGAAAGAATGGTGAACACTGAAGCTTTCTTT; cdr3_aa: CASSLVRGAERMVNTEAFF
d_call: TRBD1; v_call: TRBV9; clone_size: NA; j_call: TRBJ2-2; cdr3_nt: TGTGCCAGCAGCCCTCGGGACAGGGGGCATCTGGCGAACACCGGGGAGCTGTTTTTT; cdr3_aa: CASSPRDRGHLANTGELFF
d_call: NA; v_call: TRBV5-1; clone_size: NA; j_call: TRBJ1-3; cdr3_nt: TGCGCCAGCAGCTTACCAGGGGAGGGAAACACCATATATTTT; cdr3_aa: CASSLPGEGNTIYF
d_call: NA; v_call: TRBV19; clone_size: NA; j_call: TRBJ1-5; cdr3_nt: TGTGCCAGTAGTATAGAACCAAGGGGTCAGCCCCAGCATTTT; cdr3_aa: CASSIEPRGQPQHF
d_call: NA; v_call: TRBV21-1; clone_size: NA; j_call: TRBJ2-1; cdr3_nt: TGTGCCAGCACCGACCGGGACAGCTACAATGAGCAGTTCTTC; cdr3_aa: CASTDRDSYNEQFF
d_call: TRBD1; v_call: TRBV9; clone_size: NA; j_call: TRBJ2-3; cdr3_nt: TGTGCCAGCAACCTGGACAGGAGCACAGATACGCAGTATTTT; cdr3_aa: CASNLDRSTDTQYF
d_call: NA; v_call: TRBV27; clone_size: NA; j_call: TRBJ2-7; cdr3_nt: TGTGCCAGCAGTTCGACAGGCTACGAGCAGTACTTC; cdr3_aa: CASSSTGYEQYF
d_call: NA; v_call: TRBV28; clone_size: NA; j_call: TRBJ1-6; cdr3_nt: TGTGCCAGCAGTCCAACCTATAATTCACCCCTCCACTTT; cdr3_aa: CASSPTYNSPLHF
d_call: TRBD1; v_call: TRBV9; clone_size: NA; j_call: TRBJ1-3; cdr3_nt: TGTGCCAGCAGCGTAGGGACAGGGACTGGAAACACCATATATTTT; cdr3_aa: CASSVGTGTGNTIYF
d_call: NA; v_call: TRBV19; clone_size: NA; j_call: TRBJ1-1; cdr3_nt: TGTGCCAGTAGTCGCGTGGTAGGAGGCACTGAAGCTTTCTTT; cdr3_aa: CASSRVVGGTEAFF
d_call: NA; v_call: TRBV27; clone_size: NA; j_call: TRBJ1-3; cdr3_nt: TGTGCCAGCAGTTTAAGACCCGGGGACACCATATATTTT; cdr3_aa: CASSLRPGDTIYF
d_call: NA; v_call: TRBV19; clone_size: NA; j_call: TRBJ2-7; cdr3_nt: TGTGCCAGTAGTATAGGCGGCAGCCGATACGAGCAGTACTTC; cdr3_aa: CASSIGGSRYEQYF
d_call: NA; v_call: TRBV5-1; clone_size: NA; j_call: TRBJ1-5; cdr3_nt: TGCGCCAGCAGCCCATCGGGGAATCAGCCCCAGCATTTT; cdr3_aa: CASSPSGNQPQHF
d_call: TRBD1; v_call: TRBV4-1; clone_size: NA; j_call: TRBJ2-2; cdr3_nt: TGCGCCAGCAGCCAACTTTGGACAGGGCCAACCGGGGAGCTGTTTTTT; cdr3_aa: CASSQLWTGPTGELFF
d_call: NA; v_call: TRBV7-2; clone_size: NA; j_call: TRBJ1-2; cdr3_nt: TGTGCCAGCAGCTTGGTCGTCGGAGAATATGGCTACACCTTC; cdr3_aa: CASSLVVGEYGYTF
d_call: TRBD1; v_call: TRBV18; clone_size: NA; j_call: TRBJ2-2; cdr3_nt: TGTGCCAGCTCTCTTACAGGGGACACCGGGGAGCTGTTTTTT; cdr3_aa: CASSLTGDTGELFF
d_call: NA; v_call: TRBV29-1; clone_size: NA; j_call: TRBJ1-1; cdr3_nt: TGCAGCGCCGACCTAGGGGCGGCAACGAGCACTGAAGCTTTCTTT; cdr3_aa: CSADLGAATSTEAFF
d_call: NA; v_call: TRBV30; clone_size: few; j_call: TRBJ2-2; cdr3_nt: TGTGCCTGGAGTGTAGGGGTAGGAGAGAACACCGGGGAGCTGTTTTTT; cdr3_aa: CAWSVGVGENTGELFF